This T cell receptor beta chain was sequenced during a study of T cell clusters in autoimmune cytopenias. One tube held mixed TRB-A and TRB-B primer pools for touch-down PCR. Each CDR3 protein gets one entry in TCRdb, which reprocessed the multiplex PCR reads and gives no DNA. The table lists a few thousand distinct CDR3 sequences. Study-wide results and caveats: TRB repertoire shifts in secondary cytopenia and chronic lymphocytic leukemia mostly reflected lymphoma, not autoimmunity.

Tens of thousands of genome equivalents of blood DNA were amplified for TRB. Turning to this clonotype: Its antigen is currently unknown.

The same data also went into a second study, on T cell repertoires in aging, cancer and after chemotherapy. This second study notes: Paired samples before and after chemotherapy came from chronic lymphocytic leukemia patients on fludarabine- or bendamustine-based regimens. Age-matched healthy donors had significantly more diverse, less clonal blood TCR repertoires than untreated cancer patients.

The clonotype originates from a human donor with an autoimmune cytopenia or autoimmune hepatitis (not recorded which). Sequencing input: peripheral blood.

CDR3 amino acids: CASSLSGPFGETQYF. V is TRBV13 and J is TRBJ2-5. The CDR3 spans 15 residues. From germline, CDR1 is PRHDT and CDR2 FYEKMQ (reference sequence).